A selection of T cell receptor beta chains follows, all from one sample in a study of blood T cell repertoires in COVID-19. Data came from immunoSEQ multiplex PCR; TCRdb stores just in-frame clones and leaves some out. Here the sample spans about 74,000 clones, roughly four fifths being singletons. Sequenced sample: peripheral blood. The receptors here all came from an older man with acute or convalescent COVID-19. Each CDR3 is given with its conserved first and last residue. A D gene is named only where the DNA matches it firmly. Rows may omit the clone size; those that give it use once, few, many or a size class.

clone_size,d_call,v_call,j_call,cdr3_nt,cdr3_aa
NA,TRBD1,TRBV10-2,TRBJ2-7,TGCGCCAGCAGTAAGACAGGGGTGTCCTACGAGCAGTACTTC,CASSKTGVSYEQYF
NA,TRBD1,TRBV7-3,TRBJ2-7,TGTGCCAGCAGCTTAGCCACAGGGGTGGGGTACGAGCAGTACTTC,CASSLATGVGYEQYF
NA,NA,TRBV5-1,TRBJ2-3,TGCGCCAGCAGCTCTCAACAGGGCACAGATACGCAGTATTTT,CASSSQQGTDTQYF
NA,NA,TRBV24-1,TRBJ2-3,TGTGCCACCAGTCAGGGTGGCACAGATACGCAGTATTTT,CATSQGGTDTQYF
NA,TRBD2,TRBV4-1,TRBJ2-1,TGCGCCAGCACCATCGTAGCGGGGCCGTACAATGAGCAGTTCTTC,CASTIVAGPYNEQFF
few,TRBD1,TRBV24-1,TRBJ2-4,TGTGCCACCAGTGAGTCTTACAGGGGTAAAAACATTCAGTACTTC,CATSESYRGKNIQYF
NA,NA,TRBV9,TRBJ1-2,TGTGCCAGCGGAAACAGGGAAGGAGGCTATGGCTACACCTTC,CASGNREGGYGYTF
NA,NA,TRBV28,TRBJ1-4,TGTGCCAGCAGTGAAGGGAACGGGGGTGAAAAACTGTTTTTT,CASSEGNGGEKLFF
NA,NA,TRBV28,TRBJ1-2,TGTGCCAGCAGTTTATCCCCCCGAGGCTATGGCTACACCTTC,CASSLSPRGYGYTF
NA,TRBD2,TRBV2,TRBJ2-1,TGTGCCAGCACCCTCAAAGCGGGAGTCCAGAAAAGTTACAATGAGCAGTTCTTC,CASTLKAGVQKSYNEQFF
NA,NA,TRBV28,TRBJ1-5,TGTGCCAGCAGTTCCGGGCAGGGGAAGGGTCAGCCCCAGCATTTT,CASSSGQGKGQPQHF
NA,NA,TRBV21-1,TRBJ1-1,TGTGCCAGCAGCAAAGCAACCGGGGGCACTGAAGCTTTCTTT,CASSKATGGTEAFF
NA,TRBD1,TRBV11-2,TRBJ1-2,TGTGCCAGCAGCTTCGACCGGGACAGTTTTGGCTACACCTTC,CASSFDRDSFGYTF
few,TRBD2,TRBV28,TRBJ2-2,TGTGCCAGCAGCCGCGGGGGGGCGAACGGGGAGCTGTTTTTT,CASSRGGANGELFF
NA,NA,TRBV19,TRBJ1-3,TGTGCCAGTAGTACGCCCGGGACACCAAGATACACCATATATTTT,CASSTPGTPRYTIYF
NA,TRBD2,TRBV24-1,TRBJ2-1,TGTGCCACCAGTGATCCGGGACTAAACAATGAGCAGTTCTTC,CATSDPGLNNEQFF
NA,NA,TRBV3-1/TRBV3-2,TRBJ2-5,TGTGCCAGTGGGGTCGGGAGTCTAGAGACCCAGTACTTC,CASGVGSLETQYF
NA,NA,TRBV7-9,TRBJ1-6,TGTGCCATCGGGGGGGATTCACCCCTCCACTTT,CAIGGDSPLHF
NA,NA,TRBV7-9,TRBJ1-3,TGTGCCAGCAGCTTAGACGGTATGGGAAACACCATATATTTT,CASSLDGMGNTIYF
NA,NA,TRBV18,TRBJ2-7,TGTGCCAGCTCACCACCGCCTGGGGCATACGAGCAGTACTTC,CASSPPPGAYEQYF
few,NA,TRBV5-4,TRBJ1-4,TGTGCCAGCAGCCTCCGCGAGGAAAAACTGTTTTTT,CASSLREEKLFF
NA,TRBD2,TRBV9,TRBJ2-1,TGTGCCAGCAGCAATAGCGGGAGGGCCGCCCACTCCTACAATGAGCAGTTCTTC,CASSNSGRAAHSYNEQFF
NA,NA,TRBV18,TRBJ2-7,TGTGCCAGCTCACCACGGTCCCAGGAAAGGGGCGAGCAGTACTTC,CASSPRSQERGEQYF
NA,TRBD2,TRBV10-3,TRBJ2-1,TGTGCCATCAGTGAGTCGGGGGGGTCCTACAATGAGCAGTTCTTC,CAISESGGSYNEQFF
once,NA,TRBV24-1,TRBJ2-1,TGTGCCACCAGTGTAAGGGGGTCCCAGAGCTCCTACAATGAGCAGTTCTTC,CATSVRGSQSSYNEQFF
few,TRBD2,TRBV10-3,TRBJ2-1,TGTGCCAGCGCAAGCGGGACCTATGGTGATGAGCAGTTCTTC,CASASGTYGDEQFF
NA,TRBD2,TRBV7-3,TRBJ2-2,TGTGCCAGCAGCCGCACTAGCGCCCAGACCGGGGAGCTGTTTTTT,CASSRTSAQTGELFF